The 32 T cell receptor beta chains given below trace back to one sample, sequenced in a study of glioma-infiltrating T cells after dendritic cell vaccination. Measured with immunoSEQ multiplex PCR; TCRdb has only the in-frame clones, and not every one. The top ten clones hold approximately 12% of a sample with 95,000 to 110,000 clones, roughly 80% of them seen once. The sequenced sample was blood, obtained before dendritic cell vaccination. These receptor sequences come from a human donor with glioblastoma.

The CDR3 loop reads CASSSTEFGYTF. The CDR3 DNA reads TGTGCCAGCAGTTCCACTGAATTTGGCTACACCTTC. This chain links TRBV6-6 with TRBJ1-2; D not resolved. The CDR3 runs to 12 residues. Looked up from germline, CDR1 is MNHNY and CDR2 is SVGAGI (reference sequence). V was shortened by 4 bases and J by 7 bases, with 10 bases between the two germline ends.

The V call is TRBV7-2, the J call TRBJ1-5; D remains unclear. Germline CDR1 and CDR2: SGHTA and FQGNSA. With 5 bases removed from V and 2 bases from J, the gap between germline ends came to 13 bases. This CDR3 is built from 15 residues. The CDR3 reads CASSGGLGGNQPQHF. CDR3 nucleotide sequence: TGTGCCAGCAGCGGAGGACTGGGTGGCAATCAGCCCCAGCATTTT.

This chain uses TRBV19 with TRBJ1-1; 11 bases are shared with TRBD1. V gave up 3 bases and J gave up 5 bases; unmatched junction bases: 8. The V gene's germline CDR1 is LNHDA and CDR2 SQIVND (reference sequence). The CDR3 is 16 amino acids. The CDR3 region has the DNA TGTGCCAGTAGTATCCTGGACAGGGGGCGAAAAACTGAAGCTTTCTTT. Amino acid sequence: CASSILDRGRKTEAFF.

This chain connects TRBV7-2 to TRBJ2-3, with D maybe TRBD2 (6 bases). Trimming left V 5 bases short and J 0 bases short, with 18 bases between. Looked up from germline, CDR1 is SGHTA and CDR2 is FQGNSA. This CDR3 contains 17 residues. The CDR3 loop is CASSTHREAGSTDTQYF. The CDR3 region has the DNA TGTGCCAGCAGCACCCACCGGGAAGCGGGCAGCACAGATACGCAGTATTTT.

This clone came up a few times. V is TRBV11-3 and J is TRBJ2-3, with 11 bases aligning to TRBD2. The CDR3 contains 17 residues. J gave up 2 bases and V 5 bases, and 9 bases lay outside the gene matches. Germline assignment: CDR1 SGHNT and CDR2 YENEEA. Written as DNA, the CDR3 is TGTGCCAGCAGCCGTAGGGGTAGCGGGGGGGCCACAGATACGCAGTATTTT. It encodes CASSRRGSGGATDTQYF.

A few counts support this clone. The chain recombines TRBV9 with TRBJ2-1, with TRBD1 matching 8 bases. Looked up from germline, CDR1 is SGDLS and CDR2 is YYNGEE. This CDR3 has 15 residues. Losses at the gene ends were 2 bases for V and 4 bases for J; bases not matched to a gene: 5. For the CDR3, the DNA is TGTGCCAGCAGCGTTGTACAGGGGGGTTACAATGAGCAGTTCTTC. It codes for CASSVVQGGYNEQFF.

The V gene is TRBV11-2, the J gene TRBJ2-4; TRBD2 matches at 10 bases. The V and J ends lost 0 bases and 0 bases, in that order; junction bases with no gene match: 11. The V gene's germline CDR1 is SGHAT and CDR2 FQNNGV. There are 20 residues in the CDR3. The CDR3 spells CASSLDAASGGALAKNIQYF. As DNA, the CDR3 is TGTGCCAGCAGCTTAGATGCTGCCAGCGGGGGGGCGTTAGCCAAAAACATTCAGTACTTC.

DNA for the CDR3: TGTGCCAGCAGTTCCAGGATTCCCACTGAAGCTTTCTTT. Protein sequence: CASSSRIPTEAFF. This sequence joins TRBV27 and TRBJ1-1; the D is unclear. V lost 4 bases, J lost 4 bases, and 10 bases lay in between. CDR3 size: 13 residues. From germline, CDR1 is MNHEY and CDR2 SMNVEV (reference sequence).

The V and J genes are TRBV27 and TRBJ2-2; TRBD1 is a possible D gene (6 bases). The CDR3 runs 16 residues. Germline V gives CDR1 MNHEY, CDR2 SMNVEV (reference sequence). The germline V and J ends were trimmed by 7 bases and 0 bases, with 15 bases remaining between them. The CDR3 nucleotides read TGTGCCAGCAACCCAGGGGTCCCCGCGAACACCGGGGAGCTGTTTTTT. Its protein is CASNPGVPANTGELFF.

In this sample, this clone turned up a few times. J is TRBJ1-3 and V is TRBV4-1; tentative D call: TRBD1 (5 bases). Germline CDR1 MGHRA, CDR2 YSYEKL. Trimming removed 0 bases at V and 0 bases at J, with 9 bases between. This CDR3 is 16 amino acids long. In DNA form, the CDR3 reads TGCGCCAGCAGCCAAGAAGGGGACTACTCTGGAAACACCATATATTTT. It encodes CASSQEGDYSGNTIYF.

This clone was seen just once. The V gene is TRBV9, the J gene TRBJ2-5; 12 bases agree with TRBD2. Germline V gene sequence: CDR1 SGDLS, CDR2 YYNGEE. The CDR3 loop spans 15 amino acids. The V gene end was trimmed by 3 bases and the J gene end by 5 bases; junction bases not matched to a gene: 5. DNA of the CDR3: TGTGCCAGCAGCGGACCTAGCGGGGGGGCGGAGACCCAGTACTTC. It translates to CASSGPSGGAETQYF.

The gene calls are TRBV9 and TRBJ2-1, with TRBD2 identical over 8 bases. The CDR3 length is 16 residues. V dropped 4 bases and J dropped 4; count of bases not matched to a gene: 10. Germline CDR1 is SGDLS and CDR2 is YYNGEE. The CDR3 coding sequence is TGTGCCAGCAGCACAGACGCGGGGGGCAATTACAATGAGCAGTTCTTC. Protein: CASSTDAGGNYNEQFF.

The CDR3 sequence is CATSTGTGTRETQYF. The CDR3 bases are TGTGCCACCTCAACCGGGACAGGGACTCGAGAGACCCAGTACTTC. The genes are TRBV10-3 and TRBJ2-5, with 9 bases lining up with TRBD1. Per the germline V gene, CDR1 is ENHRY and CDR2 is SYGVKD. V shed 10 bases and J 4 bases; nucleotides not matched to a gene: 13. The CDR3 loop spans 15 amino acids.

The chain uses TRBV11-3 and TRBJ2-7, with 9 positions matching TRBD1. Losses at the gene ends were 5 bases for V and 5 bases for J; bases not matched to a gene: 16. Germline-derived CDR1 and CDR2 are SGHNT and YENEEA. CDR3 size: 17 residues. CDR3 sequence (DNA): TGTGCCAGCAGCCCGAACAGGGGGCTCGGGGGAGAGGACGAGCAGTACTTC. This codes for CASSPNRGLGGEDEQYF.

The rearrangement uses TRBV5-1 and TRBJ1-1; TRBD1 might be the D (5 bases). V was trimmed by 4 bases and J by 8 bases, leaving 12 bases between them. CDR3 length: 12 residues. Germline lookup yields CDR1 SGHRS and CDR2 YFSETQ. CDR3 DNA sequence: TGCGCCAGCAGCCTCCTGGGGCTGGAAGCTTTCTTT. Its protein is CASSLLGLEAFF.

The V gene is TRBV10-2, the J gene TRBJ2-3; 7 bases align to TRBD1. From germline, CDR1 is WSHSY and CDR2 SAAADI. CDR3 length: 16 amino acids. Trimming removed 7 bases from V and 1 base from J; junction bases left unmatched: 11. CDR3 coding DNA: TGCGCCAGCATTAGCGATACAGGGGCTCGCACAGATACGCAGTATTTT. Encoded protein: CASISDTGARTDTQYF.

V and J are TRBV27 and TRBJ1-6; no clear D gene. Germline V gene lookup returns CDR1 MNHEY and CDR2 SMNVEV (reference sequence). The CDR3 has 13 residues. The ends were cut back, 2 bases at V and 9 bases at J, with 8 bases in the middle. The CDR3: CASSLQEGSPLHF. In DNA, the CDR3 is TGTGCCAGCAGTTTACAGGAGGGTTCACCCCTCCACTTT.

This chain uses TRBV5-1 with TRBJ2-5; no clear D gene. The end of the DNA is better explained by TRBJ2-7, so the J call may be wrong. This CDR3 spans 13 amino acids. CDR1 and CDR2 (germline): SGHRS, YFSETQ. The chain's CDR3 is CASSLAADNEQYF. The CDR3 nucleotides read TGCGCCAGCAGCTTGGCTGCAGACAACGAGCAGTACTTC.

This clone was counted once. V is TRBV5-1 and J is TRBJ2-4, with D possibly being TRBD1 (5 bases). The V and J ends lost 4 bases and 10 bases respectively, with 18 bases between them. This CDR3 comprises 14 residues. The germline V gene encodes CDR1 SGHRS and CDR2 YFSETQ. DNA for the CDR3: TGCGCCAGCAGCCCGACCTTGGACAAGATAATTCAGTACTTC. Translated: CASSPTLDKIIQYF.

The chain recombines TRBV10-1 with TRBJ1-2; D gene ambiguous. V was cut by 6 bases and J by 8 bases, with 16 bases left in between. This CDR3 region has 13 residues. Germline assignment: CDR1 WNHNN and CDR2 SYGVQD (reference sequence). The CDR3 loop is CASSESSRGGYTF. CDR3 DNA sequence: TGCGCCAGCAGCGAAAGTAGTCGAGGGGGCTACACCTTC.

Regarding this clone: A read error may account for a junction end that differs from germline. The chain uses TRBV5-1 and TRBJ1-5; D is perhaps TRBD1 (6 bases). Germline V gives CDR1 SGHRS, CDR2 YFSETQ. The CDR3 sequence is 9 residues long. The CDR3 spells CATIQGWDF. The CDR3 DNA reads TGCGCCACCATACAGGGATGGGATTTT. The entire variable domain, with the rest obtained from reference TRBV5-1 and TRBJ1-5, is as follows: KAGVTQTPRYLIKTRGQQVTLSCSPISGHRSVSWYQQTPGQGLQFLFEYFSETQRNKGNFPGRFSGRQFSNSRSEMNVSTLELGDSALYLCATIQGWDFGDGTRLSIL.

This chain links TRBV6-5 with TRBJ1-2, with TRBD1 identical over 7 bases. Germline loops: CDR1 MNHEY, CDR2 SVGAGI. This CDR3 has 13 residues. Trimming cost V 5 bases and J 3 bases; bases outside gene matches: 3. The CDR3 DNA sequence: TGTGCCAGCAGTACAGGGGATTACTATGGCTACACCTTC. Translated: CASSTGDYYGYTF.

The V gene is TRBV6-5, the J gene TRBJ1-3; no clear D. CDR3 length: 16 amino acids. Germline V CDR1 and CDR2: MNHEY, SVGAGI. V lost 0 bases to trimming and J lost 0 bases, with 9 bases between them. CDR3 nucleotides: TGTGCCAGCAGTTACTCGCTGCTGAGCTCTGGAAACACCATATATTTT. Amino acids: CASSYSLLSSGNTIYF.

V is TRBV5-1 and J is TRBJ1-2; no clear D gene. The CDR3 runs to 14 residues. Germline V gives CDR1 SGHRS, CDR2 YFSETQ. The V end was cut by 0 bases, the J end by 8 bases, with 14 bases between. The CDR3 DNA reads TGCGCCAGCAGCTTGGATGGAGAAGCGGGAGGCTACACCTTC. Residues: CASSLDGEAGGYTF.

This chain uses TRBV5-1 with TRBJ2-7; 7 bases are a match to TRBD2. The CDR3 is 14 residues long. Looked up from germline, CDR1 is SGHRS and CDR2 is YFSETQ. J gave up 3 bases and V 0 bases, and 3 bases lay outside the gene matches. CDR3 amino acids: CASSLAGTIYEQYF. The CDR3 region has the DNA TGCGCCAGCAGCTTGGCCGGGACTATCTACGAGCAGTACTTC.

The chain links TRBV27 to TRBJ1-1; D is perhaps TRBD1 (5 bases). CDR3 length: 13 amino acids. Germline values: CDR1 MNHEY, CDR2 SMNVEV (reference sequence). The V and J ends lost 4 bases and 1 base respectively, with 7 bases between them. The DNA of the CDR3 is TGTGCCAGCAGTTCGACAGCGAACACTGAAGCTTTCTTT. Translating gives CASSSTANTEAFF.

The chain employs TRBV5-5 and TRBJ2-1, with 14 bases that match TRBD2. V lost 6 bases and J lost 8; bases outside the gene matches: 4. The CDR3 contains 14 residues. Per germline, CDR1 SGHKS and CDR2 YYEKEE (reference sequence). CDR3 sequence: CASMTSGGAYEQFF. The CDR3 DNA sequence: TGTGCCAGCATGACTAGCGGGGGGGCCTATGAGCAGTTCTTC.

The CDR3 DNA reads TGTGCCACCAGCAGAGTGTCGGACCAAGAGACCCAGTACTTC. Protein product: CATSRVSDQETQYF. The genes are TRBV15 and TRBJ2-5; D gene uncertain. This CDR3 spans 14 amino acids. Germline V gene sequence: CDR1 LNHNV, CDR2 YYDKDF (reference sequence). V lost 1 base and J 0 bases, leaving 6 bases between the germline ends.

This clone appeared once. This chain joins TRBV9 and TRBJ2-3; 9 bases align to TRBD1. The CDR3 covers 17 residues. Germline CDR1 SGDLS, CDR2 YYNGEE. J was trimmed by 4 bases and V by 0 bases; bases with no gene match: 9. CDR3 sequence: CASSVVPGTGFADTQYF. For the CDR3, the DNA is TGTGCCAGCAGCGTAGTGCCCGGGACAGGGTTTGCAGATACGCAGTATTTT.

This clone has more than one count but fewer than ten. The chain joins TRBV2 to TRBJ1-4; TRBD1 matches at 7 bases. V lost 6 bases to trimming and J lost 8 bases; unmatched junction nucleotides: 9. The CDR3 consists of 14 residues. Germline V gene sequence: CDR1 SNHLY, CDR2 FYNNEI. The CDR3 reads CASSLRQGREKLFF. The CDR3 bases are TGTGCCAGCAGCCTACGACAGGGCCGGGAAAAACTGTTTTTT.

The V gene is TRBV5-6, the J gene TRBJ2-3; D ambiguous. There are 14 residues in the CDR3. Per the germline V gene, CDR1 is SGHDT and CDR2 is YYEEEE. With 0 bases removed from V and 4 bases from J, the gap between germline ends came to 9 bases. The CDR3 DNA sequence: TGTGCCAGCAGCTTGGTGCCAGGCGCAGATACGCAGTATTTT. Protein: CASSLVPGADTQYF.

This chain joins TRBV4-3 and TRBJ1-2; 7 bases line up with TRBD1. With 0 bases clipped from V and 7 bases from J, the junction kept 8 bases outside the gene matches. The CDR3 is made up of 15 amino acids. Germline V lookup: CDR1 LGHNA, CDR2 YSLEER. The CDR3 loop is CASSQDHRQGFGYTF. In nucleotides, the CDR3 is TGCGCCAGCAGCCAAGATCATCGACAGGGTTTTGGCTACACCTTC.